This passage covers 9 T cell receptor beta chains from one sample sequenced in a study of OX40 agonist ivuxolimab in advanced cancers. Measured with immunoSEQ multiplex PCR; TCRdb has only the in-frame clones, and not every one. The sample includes 70,000 or so clones, 65% to 80% of them seen just once. This specimen was CD4+ or CD8+ T cells sorted from blood, taken in a trial of the OX40 agonist ivuxolimab. The receptor set was obtained from an adult with an advanced solid tumor such as melanoma, head and neck, liver or kidney cancer.

This chain links TRBV25-1 with TRBJ1-4; D is unclear. There are 15 residues in the CDR3. V shed 1 base and J shed 11 bases, with 17 bases lying between them. The germline V gene has CDR1 MGHDK and CDR2 SYGVNS. The CDR3 reads CASSELVPPLGKLFF. CDR3 DNA: TGTGCCAGCAGTGAATTAGTACCACCCCTGGGCAAACTGTTTTTT.

The rearrangement joins TRBV11-1 to TRBJ2-2, with TRBD1 as a possible D gene (6 bases). CDR1 SGHAT and CDR2 FQDESV come from the germline V gene (reference sequence). V shed 2 bases and J shed 4 bases, with 11 bases lying between them. This CDR3 has 15 residues. CDR3 sequence (DNA): TGTGCCAGCAGCTTAACAGGGCCGCCCACCGGGGAGCTGTTTTTT. Residues: CASSLTGPPTGELFF. Full variable domain (remainder filled in from reference TRBV11-1 and TRBJ2-2): EAEVAQSPRYKITEKSQAVAFWCDPISGHATLYWYRQILGQGPELLVQFQDESVVDDSQLPKDRFSAERLKGVDSTLKIQPAELGDSAMYLCASSLTGPPTGELFFGEGSRLTVL.

The chain combines TRBV5-1 with TRBJ2-7; D is ambiguous. CDR1 is SGHRS and CDR2 is YFSETQ in the germline V gene. The V gene lost 1 base and the J gene lost 0 bases, with 8 bases spanning the gap. CDR3 size: 14 residues. The CDR3 reads CASSLLGSSYEQYF. CDR3 nucleotide sequence: TGCGCCAGCAGCTTGTTGGGGTCCTCCTACGAGCAGTACTTC.

The chain links TRBV7-8 to TRBJ1-5; possible D gene TRBD1, 5 bases. This CDR3 is 13 amino acids long. V lost 2 bases and J lost 4, with 6 bases in between. Germline V gene data show CDR1 as SGHVS and CDR2 as FQNEAQ. In DNA form, the CDR3 reads TGTGCCAGCAGCTTACAGGGAAATCAGCCCCAGCATTTT. Its protein is CASSLQGNQPQHF. Filled out from reference TRBV7-8 and TRBJ1-5, the complete variable domain reads GAGVSQSPRYKVAKRGQDVALRCDPISGHVSLFWYQQALGQGPEFLTYFQNEAQLDKSGLPSDRFFAERPEGSVSTLKIQRTQQEDSAVYLCASSLQGNQPQHFGDGTRLSIL.

The chain couples TRBV7-9 to TRBJ2-5, with D perhaps TRBD1 (6 bases). The CDR3 length is 14 residues. V lost 5 bases to trimming and J lost 1 base, with 11 bases between them. Germline CDR1 reads SEHNR; CDR2 reads FQNEAQ (reference sequence). CDR3 sequence: CASSRGQLQETQYF. The CDR3 nucleotides are TGTGCCAGCAGCCGTGGACAGCTCCAAGAGACCCAGTACTTC.

This clone was detected a few times. The sample has other DNA sequences that encode this CDR3 too. The chain links TRBV5-1 to TRBJ1-2, with D perhaps TRBD1 (6 bases). Germline CDR1 and CDR2: SGHRS and YFSETQ. V lost 2 bases and J 2 bases, leaving 7 bases between the germline ends. CDR3 length equals 13 residues. CDR3 in DNA: TGCGCCAGCAGCTTAGGGACAAACTATGGCTACACCTTC. Its translation is CASSLGTNYGYTF.

J is TRBJ1-5 and V is TRBV7-2; D is unresolved. This CDR3 region has 13 residues. Germline V gene sequence: CDR1 SGHTA, CDR2 FQGNSA. Trimming left V 5 bases short and J 4 bases short, with 9 bases between. CDR3 sequence reads: CASSPRVNQPQHF. The CDR3 coding sequence is TGTGCCAGCAGCCCCCGGGTAAATCAGCCCCAGCATTTT.

This clone was recorded only once. The chain joins TRBV18 to TRBJ1-5; maybe TRBD1 (6 bases). Looked up from germline, CDR1 is KGHSH and CDR2 is LQKENI. V shed 3 bases and J shed 5 bases, with 11 bases lying between them. The CDR3 covers 14 residues. The CDR3 coding sequence is TGTGCCAGCTCACCTGCCAGGGGTCATCAGCCCCAGCATTTT. Residues: CASSPARGHQPQHF.

The chain joins TRBV6-1 to TRBJ2-7; 9 nucleotides line up with TRBD1. With 0 bases clipped from V and 4 bases from J, the junction kept 10 bases outside the gene matches. Germline lookup yields CDR1 MNHNS and CDR2 SASEGT. This CDR3 is 17 amino acids long. CDR3 coding DNA: TGTGCCAGCAGTGAAGCGCTTGGGGGACAGGGAAAATACGAGCAGTACTTC. Translated, it gives CASSEALGGQGKYEQYF.